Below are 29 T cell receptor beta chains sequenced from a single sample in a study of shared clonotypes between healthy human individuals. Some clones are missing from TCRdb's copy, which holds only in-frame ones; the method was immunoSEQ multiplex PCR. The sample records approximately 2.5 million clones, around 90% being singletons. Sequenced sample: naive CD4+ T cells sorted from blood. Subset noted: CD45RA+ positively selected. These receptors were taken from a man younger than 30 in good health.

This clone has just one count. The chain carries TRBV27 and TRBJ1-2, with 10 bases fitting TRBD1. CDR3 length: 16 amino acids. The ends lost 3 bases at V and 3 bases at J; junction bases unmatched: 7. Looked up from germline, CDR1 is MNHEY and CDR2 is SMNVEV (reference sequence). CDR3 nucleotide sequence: TGTGCCAGCAGTTTCAAGGGACAGGGGCTGGACTATGGCTACACCTTC. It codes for CASSFKGQGLDYGYTF.

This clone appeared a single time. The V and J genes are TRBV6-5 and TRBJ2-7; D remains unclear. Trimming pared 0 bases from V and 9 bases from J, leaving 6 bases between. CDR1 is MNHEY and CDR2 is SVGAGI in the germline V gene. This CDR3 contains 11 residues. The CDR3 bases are TGTGCCAGCAGTTACTCGGGGTGGCAGTACTTC. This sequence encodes CASSYSGWQYF.

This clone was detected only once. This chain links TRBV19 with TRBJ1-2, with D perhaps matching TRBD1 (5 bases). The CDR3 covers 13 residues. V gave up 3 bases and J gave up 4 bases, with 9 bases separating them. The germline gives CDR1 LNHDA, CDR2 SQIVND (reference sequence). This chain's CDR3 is CASSMTVSYGYTF. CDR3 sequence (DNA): TGTGCCAGTAGTATGACAGTGAGCTATGGCTACACCTTC.

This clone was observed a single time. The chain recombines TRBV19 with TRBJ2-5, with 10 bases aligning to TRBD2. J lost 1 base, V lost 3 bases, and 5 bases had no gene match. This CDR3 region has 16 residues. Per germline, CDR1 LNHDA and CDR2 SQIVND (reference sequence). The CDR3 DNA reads TGTGCCAGTAGTATCCGGGGACTAGCGACCCAAGAGACCCAGTACTTC. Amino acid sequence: CASSIRGLATQETQYF.

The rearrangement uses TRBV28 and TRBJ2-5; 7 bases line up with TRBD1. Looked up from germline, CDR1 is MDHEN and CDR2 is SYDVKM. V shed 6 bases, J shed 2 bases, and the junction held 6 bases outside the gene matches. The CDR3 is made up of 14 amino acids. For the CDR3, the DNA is TGTGCCAGCAGCCGTCCCAGGGGGCAAGAGACCCAGTACTTC. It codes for CASSRPRGQETQYF.

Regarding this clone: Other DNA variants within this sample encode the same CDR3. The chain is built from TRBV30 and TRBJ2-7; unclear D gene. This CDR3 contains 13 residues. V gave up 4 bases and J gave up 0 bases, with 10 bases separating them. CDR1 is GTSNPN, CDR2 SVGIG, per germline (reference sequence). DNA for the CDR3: TGTGCCTGGACCCCGGGTAGCTCCTACGAGCAGTACTTC. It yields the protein CAWTPGSSYEQYF.

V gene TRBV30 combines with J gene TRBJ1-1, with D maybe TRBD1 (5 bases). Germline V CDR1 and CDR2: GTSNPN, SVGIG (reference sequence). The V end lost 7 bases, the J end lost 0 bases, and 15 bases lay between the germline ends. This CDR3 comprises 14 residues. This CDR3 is CASQPGPMNTEAFF. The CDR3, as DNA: TGTGCCTCCCAACCGGGACCTATGAACACTGAAGCTTTCTTT.

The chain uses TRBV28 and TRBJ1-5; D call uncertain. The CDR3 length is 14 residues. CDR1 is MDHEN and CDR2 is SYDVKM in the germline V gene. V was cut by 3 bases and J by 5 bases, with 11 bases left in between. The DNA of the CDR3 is TGTGCCAGCAGTTTGGCCGGGGAGTATCAGCCCCAGCATTTT. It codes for CASSLAGEYQPQHF.

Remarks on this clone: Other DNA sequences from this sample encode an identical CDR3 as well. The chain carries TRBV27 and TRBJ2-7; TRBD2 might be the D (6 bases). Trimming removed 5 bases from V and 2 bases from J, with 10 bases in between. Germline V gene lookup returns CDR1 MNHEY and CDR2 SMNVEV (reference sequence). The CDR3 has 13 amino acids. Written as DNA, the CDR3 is TGTGCCAGCAGTCGGGACTCCACCTACGAGCAGTACTTC. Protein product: CASSRDSTYEQYF.

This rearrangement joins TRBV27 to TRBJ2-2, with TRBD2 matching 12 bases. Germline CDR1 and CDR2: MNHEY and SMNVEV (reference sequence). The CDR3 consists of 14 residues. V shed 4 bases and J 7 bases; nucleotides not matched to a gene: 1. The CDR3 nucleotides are TGTGCCAGCAGTTCGGGACTAGCGGGCGGGGAGCTGTTTTTT. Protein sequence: CASSSGLAGGELFF.

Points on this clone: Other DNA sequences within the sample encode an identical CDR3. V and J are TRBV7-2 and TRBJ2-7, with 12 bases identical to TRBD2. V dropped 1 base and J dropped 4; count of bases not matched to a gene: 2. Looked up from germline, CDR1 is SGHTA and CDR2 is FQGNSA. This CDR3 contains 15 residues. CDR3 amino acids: CASSLELAGGYEQYF. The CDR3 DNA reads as TGTGCCAGCAGCTTAGAACTAGCGGGGGGTTACGAGCAGTACTTC.

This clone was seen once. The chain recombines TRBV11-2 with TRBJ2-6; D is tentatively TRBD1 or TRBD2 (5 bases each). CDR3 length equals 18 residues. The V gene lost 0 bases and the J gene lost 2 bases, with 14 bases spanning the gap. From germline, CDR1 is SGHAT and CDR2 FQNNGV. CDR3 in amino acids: CASSLDRAWGTGANVLTF. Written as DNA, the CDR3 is TGTGCCAGCAGCTTAGATCGGGCGTGGGGGACTGGGGCCAACGTCCTGACTTTC.

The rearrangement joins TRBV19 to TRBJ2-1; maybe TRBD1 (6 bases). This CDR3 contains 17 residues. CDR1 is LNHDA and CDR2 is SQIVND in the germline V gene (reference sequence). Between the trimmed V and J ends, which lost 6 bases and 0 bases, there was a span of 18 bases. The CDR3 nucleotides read TGTGCCAGTAGCAGATGGCCCACAGGGAGCTCCTACAATGAGCAGTTCTTC. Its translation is CASSRWPTGSSYNEQFF.

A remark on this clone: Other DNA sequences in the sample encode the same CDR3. CDR3 bases: TGTGCCAGCTCACCATCCCCACCCGGGGAGCTGTTTTTT. This encodes CASSPSPPGELFF. This chain links TRBV18 with TRBJ2-2; D not certain. In germline, CDR1 is KGHSH, CDR2 LQKENI. Trimming stripped 2 bases from V and 6 bases from J, with 7 bases between. The CDR3 covers 13 residues.

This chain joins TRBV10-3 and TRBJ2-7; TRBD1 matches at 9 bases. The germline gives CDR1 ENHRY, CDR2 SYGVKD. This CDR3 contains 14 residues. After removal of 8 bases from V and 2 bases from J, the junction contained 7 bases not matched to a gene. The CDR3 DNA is TGTGCCATCGGACCGGGACAGGGTCCCTACGAGCAGTACTTC. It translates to CAIGPGQGPYEQYF.

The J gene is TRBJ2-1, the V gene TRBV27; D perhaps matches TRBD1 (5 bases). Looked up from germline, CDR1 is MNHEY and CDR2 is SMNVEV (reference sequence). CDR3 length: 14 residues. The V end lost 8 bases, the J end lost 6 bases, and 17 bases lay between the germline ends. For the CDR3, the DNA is TGTGCCAGCCCATTAGGGGCGGAAACCAATGAGCAGTTCTTC. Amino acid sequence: CASPLGAETNEQFF.

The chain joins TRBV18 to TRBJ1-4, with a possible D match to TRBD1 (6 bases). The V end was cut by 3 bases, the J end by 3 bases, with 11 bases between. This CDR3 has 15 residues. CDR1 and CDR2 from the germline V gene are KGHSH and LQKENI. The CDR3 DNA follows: TGTGCCAGCTCACCGCGGGGGGGGCCTAATGAAAAACTGTTTTTT. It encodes CASSPRGGPNEKLFF. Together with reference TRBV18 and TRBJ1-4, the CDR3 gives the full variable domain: NAGVMQNPRHLVRRRGQEARLRCSPMKGHSHVYWYRQLPEEGLKFMVYLQKENIIDESGMPKERFSAEFPKEGPSILRIQQVVRGDSAAYFCASSPRGGPNEKLFFGSGTQLSVL.

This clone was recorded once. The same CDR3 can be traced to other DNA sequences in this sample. DNA of the CDR3: TGCGCCAGCAGCTCTACAGGGGGCCGGGATACGCAGTATTTT. Translation: CASSSTGGRDTQYF. The V gene is TRBV5-1, the J gene TRBJ2-3, with 9 nucleotides matching TRBD1. The V gene's germline CDR1 is SGHRS and CDR2 YFSETQ. There are 14 residues in the CDR3. Unmatched junction bases numbered 5, after V lost 3 bases and J lost 6 bases.

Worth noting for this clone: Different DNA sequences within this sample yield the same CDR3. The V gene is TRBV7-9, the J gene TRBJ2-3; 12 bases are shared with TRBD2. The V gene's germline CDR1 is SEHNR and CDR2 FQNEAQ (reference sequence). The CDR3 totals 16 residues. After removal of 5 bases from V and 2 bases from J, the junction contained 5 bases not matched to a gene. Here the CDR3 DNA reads TGTGCCAGCAGCCCCGGACTAGCGGGGCTCACAGATACGCAGTATTTT. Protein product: CASSPGLAGLTDTQYF.

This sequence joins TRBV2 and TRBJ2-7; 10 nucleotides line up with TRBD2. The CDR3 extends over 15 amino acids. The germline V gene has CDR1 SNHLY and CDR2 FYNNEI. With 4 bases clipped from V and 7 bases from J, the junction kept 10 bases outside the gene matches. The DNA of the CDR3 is TGTGCCAGCAGTGGTAGGAGCGGGGGGGCCCAAGAGCAGTACTTC. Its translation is CASSGRSGGAQEQYF. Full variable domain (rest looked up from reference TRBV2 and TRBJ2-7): EPEVTQTPSHQVTQMGQEVILRCVPISNHLYFYWYRQILGQKVEFLVSFYNNEISEKSEIFDDQFSVERPDGSNFTLKIRSTKLEDSAMYFCASSGRSGGAQEQYFGPGTRLTVT.

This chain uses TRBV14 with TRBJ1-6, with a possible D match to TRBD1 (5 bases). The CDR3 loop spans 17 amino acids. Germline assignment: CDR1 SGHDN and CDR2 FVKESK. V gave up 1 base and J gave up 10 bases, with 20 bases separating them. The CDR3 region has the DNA TGTGCCAGCAGCCAAGTCACTTATGGGACCCCGGGGTCACCCCTCCACTTT. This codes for CASSQVTYGTPGSPLHF.

The CDR3, as DNA: TGTGCCAGCAGTTTTTCGGACAGGGAAGGCGGCTACACCTTC. Its protein product is CASSFSDREGGYTF. The chain has TRBV28 and TRBJ1-2; 8 positions match TRBD1. V lost 3 bases and J lost 8; bases outside the gene matches: 8. Looked up from germline, CDR1 is MDHEN and CDR2 is SYDVKM. The CDR3 runs to 14 residues.

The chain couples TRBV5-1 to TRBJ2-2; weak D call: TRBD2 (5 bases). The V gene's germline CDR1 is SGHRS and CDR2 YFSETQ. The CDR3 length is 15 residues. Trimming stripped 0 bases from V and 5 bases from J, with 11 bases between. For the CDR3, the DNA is TGCGCCAGCAGCTTGGGGGGAGTGGAGACCGGGGAGCTGTTTTTT. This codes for CASSLGGVETGELFF. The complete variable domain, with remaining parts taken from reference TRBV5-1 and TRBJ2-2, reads KAGVTQTPRYLIKTRGQQVTLSCSPISGHRSVSWYQQTPGQGLQFLFEYFSETQRNKGNFPGRFSGRQFSNSRSEMNVSTLELGDSALYLCASSLGGVETGELFFGEGSRLTVL.

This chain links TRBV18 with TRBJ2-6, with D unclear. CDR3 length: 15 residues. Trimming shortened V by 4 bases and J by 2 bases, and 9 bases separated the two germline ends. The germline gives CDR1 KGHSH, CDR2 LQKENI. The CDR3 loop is CASSLGMAGANVLTF. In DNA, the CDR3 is TGTGCCAGCTCACTGGGTATGGCTGGGGCCAACGTCCTGACTTTC.

The CDR3 is CASSGGQGEGEKLFF. The CDR3 DNA reads TGCGCCAGCAGCGGGGGACAGGGCGAAGGAGAAAAACTGTTTTTT. V gene TRBV5-1 combines with J gene TRBJ1-4, with 9 bases identical to TRBD1. The CDR3 is made up of 15 amino acids. The germline V gene encodes CDR1 SGHRS and CDR2 YFSETQ. With V trimmed by 4 bases and J by 8 bases, 9 bases remained unmatched.

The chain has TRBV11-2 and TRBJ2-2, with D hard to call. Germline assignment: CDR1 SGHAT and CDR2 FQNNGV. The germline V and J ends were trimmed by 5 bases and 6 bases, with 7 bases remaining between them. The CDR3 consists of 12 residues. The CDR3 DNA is TGTGCCAGCAGCCCCCGATCCGGGGAGCTGTTTTTT. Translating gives CASSPRSGELFF.

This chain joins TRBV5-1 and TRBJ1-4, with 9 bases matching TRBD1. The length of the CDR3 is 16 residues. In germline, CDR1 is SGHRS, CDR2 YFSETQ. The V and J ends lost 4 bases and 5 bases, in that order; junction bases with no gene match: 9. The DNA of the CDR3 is TGCGCCAGCAGCCTGGGACAGGGATTAAGGAATGAAAAACTGTTTTTT. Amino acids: CASSLGQGLRNEKLFF.

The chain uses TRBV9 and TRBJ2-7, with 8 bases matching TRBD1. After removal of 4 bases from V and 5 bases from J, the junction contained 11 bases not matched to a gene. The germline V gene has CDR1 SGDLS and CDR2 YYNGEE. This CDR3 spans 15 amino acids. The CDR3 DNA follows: TGTGCCAGCAGCCCTCAGGACAGGGAGGTGAACGAGCAGTACTTC. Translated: CASSPQDREVNEQYF.

The CDR3 region is CASSSVGGASTDTQYF. The CDR3 bases are TGCGCCAGCAGCTCGGTCGGGGGAGCAAGCACAGATACGCAGTATTTT. The V call is TRBV4-3, the J call TRBJ2-3, with a possible D match to TRBD2 (6 bases). The CDR3 runs 16 residues. V was clipped by 5 bases and J by 0 bases, with 15 bases between them. The germline gives CDR1 LGHNA, CDR2 YSLEER.